These 2 T cell receptor beta chains came from one sample sequenced in a study of blood T cell repertoires in COVID-19. Profiling relied on immunoSEQ multiplex PCR, and the TCRdb table lists in-frame clones only, not all of them. The sample contains around 310,000 clones, roughly 91% of which appear only once. Sequencing was done on a sample of PBMCs or T cells enriched from blood (not recorded which). These receptors were taken from a woman aged 25 to 39 who had recovered from COVID-19.

In nucleotides, the CDR3 is TGTGCCAGCAGCCCGGGACTAGACCATACAGATACGCAGTATTTT. As protein: CASSPGLDHTDTQYF. The J gene is TRBJ2-3, the V gene TRBV7-3, with 8 bases identical to TRBD2. There are 15 residues in the CDR3. CDR1 SGHTA and CDR2 FQGTGA come from the germline V gene. After removal of 5 bases from V and 3 bases from J, the junction contained 7 bases not matched to a gene.

The rearrangement links TRBV27 to TRBJ1-2; D perhaps matches TRBD1 (5 bases). The CDR3 spans 13 residues. CDR1 and CDR2 from the germline V gene are MNHEY and SMNVEV (reference sequence). V lost 3 bases and J lost 8, with 13 bases in between. CDR3 loop: CASSLNRSKGYTF. CDR3 nucleotides: TGTGCCAGCAGTTTGAACAGGTCCAAGGGCTACACCTTC.